The 13 T cell receptor beta chains presented below share a single source sample, sequenced in a study of CD8+ T cells in alopecia areata. Sequencing used cDNA as its template, made by extracting RNA and reverse transcribing it. This table comes from immunoSEQ multiplex PCR, and its TCRdb copy is limited to in-frame clones, with some not included. The data show 100,000 to 150,000 clones, around three fifths seen once. Sequences were derived from CD4+ T cells sorted from blood, sampled at week 0. Receptors originate from a human donor with alopecia areata.

The chain joins TRBV5-1 to TRBJ2-1; 9 bases are shared with TRBD2. Germline V gene data show CDR1 as SGHRS and CDR2 as YFSETQ. The CDR3 consists of 15 residues. The J segment lost 4 bases and the V segment lost 7 bases, leaving 9 bases of the junction unmatched. The chain's CDR3 is CASSRAGGQYNEQFF. DNA of the CDR3: TGCGCCAGCTCAAGGGCGGGAGGGCAGTACAATGAGCAGTTCTTC.

The V gene is TRBV7-2, the J gene TRBJ1-5; D possibly corresponds to TRBD1 (6 bases). The CDR3 runs to 14 residues. Trimming removed 1 base at V and 3 bases at J, with 7 bases between. The germline CDR1 and CDR2 sequences are SGHTA and FQGNSA. CDR3 nucleotides: TGTGCCAGCAGCTTAGGACAGGCCAATCAGCCCCAGCATTTT. This translates into CASSLGQANQPQHF.

V usage is TRBV4-1 and J usage is TRBJ2-5; D tentatively reads TRBD1 or TRBD2 (6 bases each). The germline CDR1 and CDR2 sequences are MGHRA and YSYEKL. With 5 bases removed from V and 5 bases from J, the gap between germline ends came to 15 bases. This CDR3 has 14 amino acids. CDR3 sequence reads: CASSSRERGETQYF. DNA for the CDR3: TGCGCCAGCAGCTCTCGGGAGAGGGGGGAGACCCAGTACTTC.

Remarks on this clone: An end of the junction does not agree with germline; a read error may underlie this. The rearrangement joins TRBV5-5 to TRBJ2-6; D uncertain. CDR1 is SGHKS and CDR2 is YYEKEE in the germline V gene (reference sequence). The CDR3 length is 16 residues. This chain's CDR3 is CASSQDPSAGANVLTF. DNA for the CDR3: TGCGCCAGCAGCCAAGATCCGTCCGCTGGGGCCAACGTCCTGACTTTC.

This chain joins TRBV13 and TRBJ2-7; TRBD1 aligns across 9 bases. Germline V gives CDR1 PRHDT, CDR2 FYEKMQ (reference sequence). J gave up 9 bases and V 2 bases, and 11 bases lay outside the gene matches. The CDR3 totals 15 residues. The CDR3 sequence is CASSLNNFGTGRQYF. Here the CDR3 DNA reads TGTGCCAGCAGCTTAAACAATTTTGGGACAGGGCGGCAGTACTTC.

This chain uses TRBV7-8 with TRBJ2-7, with TRBD2 matching over 15 bases. Germline trimming cut 4 bases from V and 4 bases from J; bases unmatched to any gene: 11. The V gene's germline CDR1 is SGHVS and CDR2 FQNEAQ. CDR3 length equals 18 residues. The CDR3 loop reads CASSSTGLAGGGKYEQYF. In nucleotides, the CDR3 is TGTGCCAGCAGCTCCACCGGACTAGCGGGAGGGGGAAAGTACGAGCAGTACTTC.

The rearrangement uses TRBV19 and TRBJ2-1, with unresolved D. Germline CDR1 is LNHDA and CDR2 is SQIVND (reference sequence). V lost 7 bases to trimming and J lost 8 bases, with 9 bases between them. CDR3 length: 11 amino acids. CDR3 in amino acids: CASNYRHEQFF. The CDR3 DNA follows: TGTGCCAGTAATTATCGGCATGAGCAGTTCTTC.

The chain combines TRBV18 with TRBJ1-5; TRBD1 is a possible D gene (5 bases). Germline-derived CDR1 and CDR2 are KGHSH and LQKENI. The CDR3 is made up of 16 amino acids. The V end was cut by 2 bases, the J end by 6 bases, with 17 bases between. The CDR3 here is CASSPGTPLESQPQHF. In DNA form, the CDR3 reads TGTGCCAGCTCACCAGGGACTCCTTTAGAGAGTCAGCCCCAGCATTTT. Full variable domain (remainder filled in from reference TRBV18 and TRBJ1-5): NAGVMQNPRHLVRRRGQEARLRCSPMKGHSHVYWYRQLPEEGLKFMVYLQKENIIDESGMPKERFSAEFPKEGPSILRIQQVVRGDSAAYFCASSPGTPLESQPQHFGDGTRLSIL.

The chain couples TRBV7-2 to TRBJ1-1; D is possibly TRBD1 (6 bases). The CDR3 contains 13 residues. V gave up 3 bases and J gave up 4 bases, with 9 bases separating them. From germline, CDR1 is SGHTA and CDR2 FQGNSA. The CDR3 is CASSLKGGTEAFF. CDR3 nucleotides: TGTGCCAGCAGCTTGAAGGGGGGCACTGAAGCTTTCTTT.

The rearrangement uses TRBV5-4 and TRBJ2-1; D uncertain. Trimming cost V 1 base and J 4 bases, with 12 bases left between them. The germline V gene has CDR1 SGHNT and CDR2 YYREEE (reference sequence). The CDR3 is 15 residues long. The CDR3 DNA reads TGTGCCAGCAGCTTGTTTGGGCCTTTATACAATGAGCAGTTCTTC. This sequence encodes CASSLFGPLYNEQFF.

The chain uses TRBV30 and TRBJ2-2; either TRBD1 or TRBD2 may fit D (7 bases each). Germline lookup yields CDR1 GTSNPN and CDR2 SVGIG (reference sequence). Deletions cut 0 bases from V and 5 bases from J, with 16 bases between. There are 16 residues in the CDR3. CDR3 region: CAWSVGGGGETGELFF. The CDR3 bases are TGTGCCTGGAGTGTAGGGGGAGGGGGCGAGACCGGGGAGCTGTTTTTT.

The chain has TRBV18 and TRBJ1-2; D not certain. Per the germline V gene, CDR1 is KGHSH and CDR2 is LQKENI. V was cut by 3 bases and J by 5 bases, with 7 bases left in between. The CDR3 sequence is 12 residues long. The CDR3 spells CASSPTGYGYTF. The CDR3 DNA reads TGTGCCAGCTCACCGACGGGATATGGCTACACCTTC.

This clone has just a few counts. The CDR3 nucleotides are TGCGCCAGCAGCCCAACAGACAGGGGAGCAGATACGCAGTATTTT. The encoded protein is CASSPTDRGADTQYF. The chain is built from TRBV5-1 and TRBJ2-3, with TRBD1 identical over 8 bases. CDR3 size: 15 residues. With V trimmed by 4 bases and J by 4 bases, 8 bases remained unmatched. Germline V gene sequence: CDR1 SGHRS, CDR2 YFSETQ.